This entry describes one T cell receptor (beta chain). Reverse transcription of about 0.45 to 1 ug RNA was performed with random hexamers. It was immunoSEQ multiplex PCR that amplified TCR beta CDR3 across 54 Vbeta and 13 Jbeta. TCRdb analysed the immunoSEQ multiplex PCR reads with MiXCR anew, one entry per CDR3 protein. Among roughly 120,000 distinct CDR3 sequences listed, just under 95% were seen once. The data derive from a study of CD8 T cells in Susac syndrome. Sequencing of TCR beta drew on CD8+ and CD4+ T cells from blood. Germline loops: CDR1 MNHNY, CDR2 SVGAGI (reference sequence). Unmatched junction bases numbered 5, after V lost 6 bases and J lost 1 base. The CDR3 covers 14 residues.

The sequenced material came from CD4+ T cells from PBMCs. The chain links TRBV6-6 to TRBJ1-2, with 7 bases fitting TRBD1. The TCR sequence derives from a human donor with multiple sclerosis. The DNA of the CDR3 is TGTGCCAGCAGCGCGACAGGGTTTAACTATGGCTACACCTTC. This translates into CASSATGFNYGYTF.